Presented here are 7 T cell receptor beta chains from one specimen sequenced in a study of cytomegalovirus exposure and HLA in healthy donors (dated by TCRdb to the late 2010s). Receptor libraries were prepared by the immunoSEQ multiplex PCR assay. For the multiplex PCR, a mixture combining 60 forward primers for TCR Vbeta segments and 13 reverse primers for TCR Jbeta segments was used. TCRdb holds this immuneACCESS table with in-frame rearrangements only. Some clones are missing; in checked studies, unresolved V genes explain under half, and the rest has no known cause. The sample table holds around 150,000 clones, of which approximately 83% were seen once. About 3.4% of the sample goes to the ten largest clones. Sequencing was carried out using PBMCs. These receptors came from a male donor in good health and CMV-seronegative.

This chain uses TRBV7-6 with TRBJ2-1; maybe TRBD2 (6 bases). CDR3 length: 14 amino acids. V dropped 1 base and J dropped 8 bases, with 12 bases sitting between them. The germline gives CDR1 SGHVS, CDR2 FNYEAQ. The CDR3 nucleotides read TGTGCCAGCAGCTTAGACATTGGCGGGGATGAGCAGTTCTTC. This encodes CASSLDIGGDEQFF. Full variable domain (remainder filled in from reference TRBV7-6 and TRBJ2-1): GAGVSQSPRYKVTKRGQDVALRCDPISGHVSLYWYRQALGQGPEFLTYFNYEAQQDKSGLPNDRFSAERPEGSISTLTIQRTEQRDSAMYRCASSLDIGGDEQFFGPGTRLTVL.

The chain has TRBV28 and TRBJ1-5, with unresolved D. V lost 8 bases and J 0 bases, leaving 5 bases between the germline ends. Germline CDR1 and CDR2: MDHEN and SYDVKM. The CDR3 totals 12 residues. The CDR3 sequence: CASSVSNQPQHF. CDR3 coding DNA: TGTGCCAGCTCCGTTAGCAATCAGCCCCAGCATTTT.

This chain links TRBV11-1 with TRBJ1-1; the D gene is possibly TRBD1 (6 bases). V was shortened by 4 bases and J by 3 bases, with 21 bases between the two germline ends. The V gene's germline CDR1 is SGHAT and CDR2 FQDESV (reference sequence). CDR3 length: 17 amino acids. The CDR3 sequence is CASSWGRGFSWDTEAFF. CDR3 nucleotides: TGTGCCAGCAGCTGGGGCAGGGGTTTTTCGTGGGACACTGAAGCTTTCTTT.

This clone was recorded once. As DNA, the CDR3 is TGTGCCAGCAGCTCCTTGACTAGCGGGAGAGCCGGTGAGACCCAGTACTTC. Translation: CASSSLTSGRAGETQYF. V and J are TRBV13 and TRBJ2-5, with TRBD2 matching over 12 bases. V was clipped by 4 bases and J by 5 bases; unmatched bases: 11. The CDR3 has 17 amino acids. Looked up from germline, CDR1 is PRHDT and CDR2 is FYEKMQ (reference sequence).

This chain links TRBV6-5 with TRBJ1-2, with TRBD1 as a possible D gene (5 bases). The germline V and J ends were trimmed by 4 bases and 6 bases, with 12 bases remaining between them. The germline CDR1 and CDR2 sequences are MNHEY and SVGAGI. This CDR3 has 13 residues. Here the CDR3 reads CASSSPGTHGYTF. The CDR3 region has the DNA TGTGCCAGCAGTTCCCCCGGGACTCATGGCTACACCTTC.

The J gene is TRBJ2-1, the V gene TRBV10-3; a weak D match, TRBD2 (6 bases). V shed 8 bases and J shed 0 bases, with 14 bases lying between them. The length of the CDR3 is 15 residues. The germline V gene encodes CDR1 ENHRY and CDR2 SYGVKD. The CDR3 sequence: CAIGWGELSYNEQFF. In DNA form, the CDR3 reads TGTGCCATCGGTTGGGGGGAGCTCTCCTACAATGAGCAGTTCTTC.

CDR3 in amino acids: CASSFHSGSGTGELFF. DNA for the CDR3: TGTGCCAGCAGCTTCCATAGCGGGAGTGGCACCGGGGAGCTGTTTTTT. The chain couples TRBV7-3 to TRBJ2-2; TRBD2 matches at 9 bases. The germline V gene has CDR1 SGHTA and CDR2 FQGTGA. V shed 3 bases, J shed 4 bases, and the junction held 6 bases outside the gene matches. This CDR3 has 16 amino acids.